At least ten counts were recorded for the clone carrying this T cell receptor beta chain. Its antigen is undetermined. The CDR3 sequence is 11 residues long. Germline lookup yields CDR1 SNHLY and CDR2 FYNNEI. Trimming took off 6 bases at V and 8 bases at J, with 7 bases between the two ends. This record belongs to a study of CD8+CD57+ T cells in acquired aplastic anemia. Points from the study as a whole: Researchers reported that CD8+ Simpson's diversity was not significantly different in patients versus controls.

The use of genomic DNA as template underpinned the TCR beta VDJ and CDR3 profiling. MiXCR, applied by TCRdb to the reads, yields one record per CDR3 protein. The sample lists about 200,000 distinct CDR3 sequences, about half occurring once. An expansion of CD8+CD57+ cells by flow cytometry had been shown in patients chosen for sequencing. This TCR was sampled from a human donor with aplastic anemia. This rearrangement joins TRBV2 to TRBJ1-4; a weak D match, TRBD1 (5 bases). The specimen was sorted CD4+, CD8+, or CD8+CD57+ T cells (not recorded which) from PBMCs. The CDR3 loop is CASSRVEKLFF. CDR3 DNA sequence: TGTGCCAGCAGCAGGGTCGAAAAACTGTTTTTT.